These 23 T cell receptor beta chains were all obtained from the same sample, sequenced in a study of blood T cell repertoires in COVID-19. Clones were read by immunoSEQ multiplex PCR, and TCRdb kept only the in-frame ones, dropping some. The repertoire holds hundreds of thousands of clones, with approximately 80% as singletons. The material sequenced was peripheral blood. Source of these receptors: a woman of 80 years or more with active or convalescent COVID-19.

The V call is TRBV9, the J call TRBJ2-7; possibly TRBD2 for D (6 bases). Germline CDR1 is SGDLS and CDR2 is YYNGEE. CDR3 length: 15 amino acids. V lost 0 bases to trimming and J lost 0 bases, with 10 bases between them. CDR3 amino acids: CASSVEGGSSYEQYF. In DNA, the CDR3 is TGTGCCAGCAGCGTAGAAGGAGGGAGCTCCTACGAGCAGTACTTC.

The chain has TRBV9 and TRBJ1-4, with a weak D call TRBD1 (6 bases). Between the trimmed V and J ends, which lost 2 bases and 8 bases, there was a span of 16 bases. Germline CDR1 is SGDLS and CDR2 is YYNGEE. This CDR3 comprises 15 residues. CDR3 sequence: CASSVSNRVEEKLFF. CDR3 coding DNA: TGTGCCAGCAGCGTTAGCAACAGGGTGGAAGAAAAACTGTTTTTT.

This rearrangement joins TRBV4-3 to TRBJ2-1, with TRBD2 matching 11 bases. Looked up from germline, CDR1 is LGHNA and CDR2 is YSLEER. The V and J ends lost 0 bases and 8 bases, in that order; junction bases with no gene match: 15. This CDR3 comprises 19 residues. The CDR3 DNA follows: TGCGCCAGCAGCCAAGAGAGACCCGTAGCGGGAGGGTTGAGGTATGAGCAGTTCTTC. Its translation is CASSQERPVAGGLRYEQFF.

The CDR3, as DNA: TGCGCCAGCAGCTTGGAAGGGGGAACGCAGCCCCAGCATTTT. Translation: CASSLEGGTQPQHF. This chain links TRBV5-1 with TRBJ1-5, with D possibly being TRBD1 (6 bases). Looked up from germline, CDR1 is SGHRS and CDR2 is YFSETQ. Trimming took off 0 bases at V and 7 bases at J, with 11 bases between the two ends. The CDR3 has 14 amino acids.

The rearrangement joins TRBV18 to TRBJ2-3, with 9 nucleotides matching TRBD1. Germline V gene data show CDR1 as KGHSH and CDR2 as LQKENI. CDR3 length: 16 residues. The J segment lost 4 bases and the V segment lost 6 bases, leaving 11 bases of the junction unmatched. Here the CDR3 reads CASSQGTGWRSDTQYF. The CDR3 region has the DNA TGTGCCAGCTCCCAGGGGACAGGGTGGCGATCAGATACGCAGTATTTT. The variable domain in full, completed from reference TRBV18 and TRBJ2-3, reads NAGVMQNPRHLVRRRGQEARLRCSPMKGHSHVYWYRQLPEEGLKFMVYLQKENIIDESGMPKERFSAEFPKEGPSILRIQQVVRGDSAAYFCASSQGTGWRSDTQYFGPGTRLTVL.

CDR3 DNA: TGTGCCAGTGGGGGTAGCGGGCTCTACGAGCAGTACTTC. This gives the protein CASGGSGLYEQYF. The chain joins TRBV7-2 to TRBJ2-7, with 7 bases matching TRBD2. The CDR3 runs 13 residues. In germline, CDR1 is SGHTA, CDR2 FQGNSA. The ends lost 9 bases at V and 3 bases at J; junction bases unmatched: 8.

CDR3 protein: CASSTEATNEKLFF. In nucleotides, the CDR3 is TGTGCCAGCAGCACGGAGGCGACTAATGAAAAACTGTTTTTT. V is TRBV5-5 and J is TRBJ1-4; D not resolved. The germline V and J ends were trimmed by 4 bases and 2 bases, with 9 bases remaining between them. CDR3 length: 14 residues. The germline V gene encodes CDR1 SGHKS and CDR2 YYEKEE (reference sequence).

This chain joins TRBV30 and TRBJ1-5, with D uncertain. This CDR3 has 17 residues. The ends were cut back, 2 bases at V and 6 bases at J, with 23 bases in the middle. Germline-derived CDR1 and CDR2 are GTSNPN and SVGIG (reference sequence). CDR3 DNA: TGTGCCTGGAGTCCGTCTTTAAGGAGGGCGGGTAGTCAGCCCCAGCATTTT. It encodes CAWSPSLRRAGSQPQHF.

V usage is TRBV19 and J usage is TRBJ1-4; D gene ambiguous. This CDR3 has 14 residues. Between the trimmed V and J ends, which lost 1 base and 4 bases, there was a span of 7 bases. Germline V lookup: CDR1 LNHDA, CDR2 SQIVND (reference sequence). The CDR3 nucleotides are TGTGCCAGTAGTATAGGGTTCTATAATGAAAAACTGTTTTTT. Translating gives CASSIGFYNEKLFF.

The genes are TRBV6-5 and TRBJ2-5, with 10 bases matching TRBD1. The V gene's germline CDR1 is MNHEY and CDR2 SVGAGI. Unmatched junction bases numbered 6, after V lost 0 bases and J lost 5 bases. This CDR3 contains 16 residues. The CDR3 region has the DNA TGTGCCAGCAGTTACTCGGGGACAGGGGTCGGGGAGACCCAGTACTTC. It specifies CASSYSGTGVGETQYF.

The V and J genes are TRBV7-2 and TRBJ2-1; 8 nucleotides agree with TRBD2. The J segment lost 5 bases and the V segment lost 5 bases, leaving 8 bases of the junction unmatched. The V gene's germline CDR1 is SGHTA and CDR2 FQGNSA. The CDR3 extends over 15 amino acids. In nucleotides, the CDR3 is TGTGCCAGCAGCAATCCGGGACTAGACGACAATGAGCAGTTCTTC. This gives the protein CASSNPGLDDNEQFF.

The genes are TRBV5-4 and TRBJ2-5, with unresolved D. The germline V gene has CDR1 SGHNT and CDR2 YYREEE (reference sequence). The CDR3 has 12 residues. V shed 2 bases and J shed 4 bases, with 6 bases lying between them. The CDR3 DNA sequence: TGTGCCAGCAGCTTTGGCTCAGAGACCCAGTACTTC. This encodes CASSFGSETQYF.

The rearrangement links TRBV7-8 to TRBJ1-2; a possible D gene is TRBD1 (5 bases). This CDR3 is built from 13 residues. Germline lookup yields CDR1 SGHVS and CDR2 FQNEAQ. Trimming stripped 8 bases from V and 1 base from J, with 11 bases between. CDR3 bases: TGTGCCAGCGCCGTAGACAGTAACTATGGCTACACCTTC. It yields the protein CASAVDSNYGYTF.

The rearrangement links TRBV28 to TRBJ1-1, with D maybe TRBD1 (5 bases). The CDR3 sequence is 14 residues long. Per germline, CDR1 MDHEN and CDR2 SYDVKM. V was cut by 2 bases and J by 4 bases, with 11 bases left in between. CDR3 in amino acids: CASSLRGSATEAFF. CDR3 nucleotides: TGTGCCAGCAGTTTAAGGGGTTCGGCCACTGAAGCTTTCTTT. The whole variable domain, remainder taken from reference TRBV28 and TRBJ1-1, is DVKVTQSSRYLVKRTGEKVFLECVQDMDHENMFWYRQDPGLGLRLIYFSYDVKMKEKGDIPEGYSVSREKKERFSLILESASTNQTSMYLCASSLRGSATEAFFGQGTRLTVV.

DNA of the CDR3: TGCGCCAGCAGCCCGGACGGGGCTGTAGCGGGAGAGACCCAGTACTTC. Amino acid sequence: CASSPDGAVAGETQYF. The chain is built from TRBV5-1 and TRBJ2-5, with TRBD2 identical over 7 bases. Germline trimming cut 4 bases from V and 4 bases from J; bases unmatched to any gene: 13. The germline gives CDR1 SGHRS, CDR2 YFSETQ. CDR3 size: 16 residues.

The gene calls are TRBV19 and TRBJ2-2; TRBD1 is a possible D gene (6 bases). V lost 10 bases, J lost 6 bases, and 9 bases lay in between. CDR1 is LNHDA, CDR2 SQIVND, per germline (reference sequence). The CDR3 sequence is 11 residues long. Here the CDR3 reads CATQGPGELFF. The CDR3 DNA is TGTGCCACGCAGGGGCCCGGGGAGCTGTTTTTT.

About this clone: Its ends do not fully match the called genes, so a read error is possible. The chain uses TRBV28 and TRBJ2-1, with TRBD2 as a possible D gene (7 bases). The germline V gene has CDR1 MDHEN and CDR2 SYDVKM. CDR3 length equals 17 residues. The DNA of the CDR3 is TGTGCCAGCAGTTTAGGGATGGGGGGGCGCTCCAACAATGAGCAGTTCTTC. Its translation is CASSLGMGGRSNNEQFF. Using reference TRBV28 and TRBJ2-1 for the parts outside the CDR3, the full variable domain is DVKVTQSSRYLVKRTGEKVFLECVQDMDHENMFWYRQDPGLGLRLIYFSYDVKMKEKGDIPEGYSVSREKKERFSLILESASTNQTSMYLCASSLGMGGRSNNEQFFGPGTRLTVL.

The chain combines TRBV19 with TRBJ2-7; D might be TRBD2 (6 bases). The V end was cut by 3 bases, the J end by 2 bases, with 17 bases between. This CDR3 comprises 16 residues. CDR1 LNHDA and CDR2 SQIVND come from the germline V gene (reference sequence). The CDR3 here is CASSIQTSPLAYEQYF. The CDR3 coding sequence is TGTGCCAGTAGTATCCAGACTAGTCCTTTGGCCTACGAGCAGTACTTC.

The chain employs TRBV6-1 and TRBJ2-5; maybe TRBD2 (6 bases). The CDR3 totals 15 residues. V lost 5 bases and J 1 base, leaving 14 bases between the germline ends. Germline values: CDR1 MNHNS, CDR2 SASEGT. The CDR3 nucleotides read TGTGCCAGCAGTTCCGTCGGAGGGGCCCAAGAGACCCAGTACTTC. Protein sequence: CASSSVGGAQETQYF.

The chain employs TRBV10-3 and TRBJ2-1; 10 bases are a match to TRBD2. The germline gives CDR1 ENHRY, CDR2 SYGVKD. Trimming cost V 6 bases and J 6 bases; bases outside gene matches: 8. The CDR3 is 15 amino acids. DNA of the CDR3: TGTGCCATCAGGGAAACTAGCGGGGTATTCAATGAGCAGTTCTTC. Translated: CAIRETSGVFNEQFF.

This chain links TRBV15 with TRBJ1-2; D ambiguous. Deletions cut 5 bases from V and 4 bases from J, with 11 bases between. The CDR3 is 13 residues long. Per the germline V gene, CDR1 is LNHNV and CDR2 is YYDKDF (reference sequence). CDR3 coding DNA: TGTGCCACCAGCCCGAACAGCTTCTATGGCTACACCTTC. It codes for CATSPNSFYGYTF.

The chain couples TRBV3-1 (or the pseudogene TRBV3-2) to TRBJ2-7; 11 bases map to TRBD1. The germline V gene has CDR1 LGHDT and CDR2 YNNKEL (reference sequence). With 4 bases clipped from V and 7 bases from J, the junction kept 6 bases outside the gene matches. This CDR3 has 14 residues. The CDR3 reads CASSPIRDRGEQYF. CDR3 coding DNA: TGTGCCAGCAGCCCCATCCGGGACAGGGGGGAGCAGTACTTC.

The chain links TRBV7-8 to TRBJ2-7, with 9 bases lining up with TRBD1. The CDR3 totals 16 residues. The V segment lost 0 bases and the J segment 1 base; nucleotides outside the gene matches: 4. Germline CDR1 is SGHVS and CDR2 is FQNEAQ. CDR3 loop: CASSLAGTGRSYEQYF. CDR3 nucleotide sequence: TGTGCCAGCAGCTTAGCAGGGACAGGGAGGTCCTACGAGCAGTACTTC.